Listed here are 4 T cell receptor beta chains from one sample, sequenced in a study of T cells in Graves' hyperthyroidism and ophthalmopathy. The investigators amplified TCR beta CDR3 regions from RNA transcripts. Using the HTBI primer set, a first-round RT-PCR was run on the TCR CDR3. Each CDR3 protein gets one entry after TCRdb re-called the multiplex PCR reads with MiXCR. The sample records around 340,000 distinct CDR3 sequences, about 15% being singletons. Sequencing input: blood. The receptors come from a woman between 25 and 40 years old with Graves' hyperthyroidism that later progressed to Graves' ophthalmopathy.

This clonotype came up many times. The rearrangement uses TRBV2 and TRBJ2-5; D remains unclear. The V gene's germline CDR1 is SNHLY and CDR2 FYNNEI. The CDR3 runs 12 residues. V dropped 4 bases and J dropped 5 bases, with 8 bases sitting between them. CDR3 in DNA: TGTGCCAGCAGTGCAATGGGGGAGACCCAGTACTTC. It encodes CASSAMGETQYF.

This clonotype showed up many times. The J gene is TRBJ1-2, the V gene TRBV28; D not certain. The germline CDR1 and CDR2 sequences are MDHEN and SYDVKM. The CDR3 length is 11 residues. The V end was cut by 8 bases, the J end by 6 bases, with 10 bases between. The CDR3 here is CASGYVDGYTF. Here the CDR3 DNA reads TGTGCCAGCGGATACGTCGATGGCTACACCTTC.

V is TRBV27 and J is TRBJ2-2, with a tentative D call TRBD2 (6 bases). The CDR3 runs 18 residues. Trimming pared 6 bases from V and 7 bases from J, leaving 27 bases between. Germline CDR1 reads MNHEY; CDR2 reads SMNVEV (reference sequence). The CDR3 loop reads CASRQNLASGGYGGELFF. The CDR3 DNA is TGTGCCAGCAGGCAGAACCTAGCGTCCGGGGGTTACGGCGGGGAGCTGTTTTTT.

At least ten counts were recorded for this clonotype. The chain is built from TRBV5-1 and TRBJ2-1; 15 bases are shared with TRBD2. V lost 4 bases to trimming and J lost 5 bases; unmatched junction nucleotides: 13. Germline V lookup: CDR1 SGHRS, CDR2 YFSETQ. The CDR3 length is 19 residues. In DNA, the CDR3 is TGCGCCAGCAGCCAACTCCCCGGGACTAGCGGGAGGCCACACAATGAGCAGTTCTTC. Amino acids: CASSQLPGTSGRPHNEQFF.